A single sample gave rise to the 16 T cell receptor beta chains below, sequenced in a study of T cells after yellow fever vaccination. TCRdb used MiXCR to reprocess the 5' RACE reads, holding one entry per CDR3 protein. The data hold 60,000 to 95,000 distinct CDR3 sequences, with about 7.2% observed a single time. The material was CD8+ T cells sorted from PBMCs, obtained roughly 10 days after the first yellow fever vaccination. The receptor set was obtained from a man younger than 35 who received the YFV17D yellow fever vaccine.

Notes on this clonotype: Being one base from a much bigger clone, this may be a read error. The chain links TRBV4-1 to TRBJ2-7; TRBD1 or TRBD2 may be the D gene (5 bases each). Germline CDR1 MGHRA, CDR2 YSYEKL. This CDR3 is 13 amino acids long. V was pared by 4 bases and J by 4 bases, with 11 bases between. The CDR3 loop reads CASSRDARYEQYF. Here the CDR3 DNA reads TGCGCCAGCAGCCGGGACGCCAGGTACGAGCAGTACTTC.

The J gene is TRBJ1-1, the V gene TRBV4-1, with D unclear. Deletions cut 1 base from V and 0 bases from J, with 12 bases between. Germline values: CDR1 MGHRA, CDR2 YSYEKL. The CDR3 length is 16 residues. As DNA, the CDR3 is TGCGCCAGCAGCCAAGCGTCTGGAATCATGAACACTGAAGCTTTCTTT. It translates to CASSQASGIMNTEAFF.

The J gene is TRBJ2-3, the V gene TRBV5-1, with TRBD2 matching over 7 bases. The CDR3 covers 13 residues. The germline V gene has CDR1 SGHRS and CDR2 YFSETQ. The junction had 3 bases not matched to a gene; V was cut back by 6 bases and J by 2 bases. CDR3 region: CASTGTNTDTQYF. DNA for the CDR3: TGCGCCAGCACCGGGACTAACACAGATACGCAGTATTTT.

The table lists this clonotype with many counts. The genes are TRBV6-2 or TRBV6-3 and TRBJ2-2; maybe TRBD2 (6 bases). Germline V gives CDR1 MNHEY, CDR2 SVGEGT. The CDR3 runs 15 residues. The ends were cut back, 6 bases at V and 4 bases at J, with 15 bases in the middle. The CDR3 sequence: CASSPGGRGTGELFF. Here the CDR3 DNA reads TGTGCCAGCAGCCCCGGGGGACGAGGCACCGGGGAGCTGTTTTTT.

This clonotype was counted a few times. The rearrangement links TRBV4-3 to TRBJ1-6, with 8 nucleotides matching TRBD1. The V segment lost 1 base and the J segment 7 bases; nucleotides outside the gene matches: 18. Germline CDR1 and CDR2: LGHNA and YSLEER. This CDR3 comprises 20 residues. CDR3 in DNA: TGCGCCAGCAGCCAAGGTTGGCGGGACAGGCGAATCAGATTGAATTCACCCCTCCACTTT. It yields the protein CASSQGWRDRRIRLNSPLHF.

This clonotype was seen at least ten times. The J gene is TRBJ2-2, the V gene TRBV6-5; 12 bases fit TRBD1. CDR1 MNHEY and CDR2 SVGAGI come from the germline V gene. Trimming removed 0 bases from V and 4 bases from J; junction bases left unmatched: 3. The CDR3 has 17 residues. The CDR3: CASSYSRDRGPTGELFF. The CDR3 DNA follows: TGTGCCAGCAGTTACTCCCGGGACAGGGGGCCCACCGGGGAGCTGTTTTTT.

This clonotype was counted once. A much larger clone lies a single base off, so this may be a read error. The chain links TRBV4-3 to TRBJ1-5; the D is unclear. The V gene's germline CDR1 is LGHNA and CDR2 YSLEER. The CDR3 runs to 13 residues. The CDR3 sequence: CASSNWRNQHQHF. CDR3 sequence (DNA): TGCGCCAGCAGCAATTGGCGGAATCAGCACCAGCATTTT.

V and J are TRBV6-1 and TRBJ1-5; D uncertain. CDR3 length equals 15 residues. Trimming shortened V by 6 bases and J by 0 bases, and 12 bases separated the two germline ends. CDR1 is MNHNS, CDR2 SASEGT, per germline. The CDR3 DNA is TGTGCCAGCAGACCTCAGGCCTATAGCAATCAGCCCCAGCATTTT. Amino acid sequence: CASRPQAYSNQPQHF.

This clonotype was seen repeatedly, ten times or more. The chain is built from TRBV4-3 and TRBJ2-7; D is unclear. Germline V gene sequence: CDR1 LGHNA, CDR2 YSLEER. The CDR3 spans 16 residues. The V end was cut by 3 bases, the J end by 0 bases, with 15 bases between. This chain's CDR3 is CASSQGPTVSSYEQYF. CDR3 nucleotides: TGCGCCAGCAGCCAGGGTCCCACGGTGAGCTCCTACGAGCAGTACTTC.

Many counts were recorded for this clonotype. This chain links TRBV5-1 with TRBJ2-7, with D perhaps matching TRBD1 or TRBD2 (5 bases each). V dropped 0 bases and J dropped 4 bases, with 11 bases sitting between them. The CDR3 has 14 residues. CDR1 and CDR2 (germline): SGHRS, YFSETQ. The CDR3, as DNA: TGCGCCAGCAGCTTGGGAGGGGATCGTTACGAGCAGTACGTC. Translation gives CASSLGGDRYEQYV.

The V gene is TRBV7-9, the J gene TRBJ2-7; D unresolved. V was clipped by 1 base and J by 3 bases, with 7 bases between them. This CDR3 is built from 13 residues. Germline V gives CDR1 SEHNR, CDR2 FQNEAQ (reference sequence). The CDR3 here is CASSLVTGYEQYF. DNA of the CDR3: TGTGCCAGCAGCTTAGTAACCGGCTACGAGCAGTACTTC.

This clonotype showed up many times. The V and J genes are TRBV5-1 and TRBJ2-2; 9 nucleotides agree with TRBD2. Germline V gene lookup returns CDR1 SGHRS and CDR2 YFSETQ. V shed 0 bases, J shed 2 bases, and the junction held 5 bases outside the gene matches. The CDR3 is 17 amino acids. The CDR3, as DNA: TGCGCCAGCAGCTTGGATCCAGCGGGGGGTAACACCGGGGAGCTGTTTTTT. As protein: CASSLDPAGGNTGELFF.

This clonotype was found many times. This chain uses TRBV29-1 with TRBJ2-1; TRBD1 agrees at 10 bases. In germline, CDR1 is SQVTM, CDR2 ANQGSEA. Losses at the gene ends were 6 bases for V and 10 bases for J; bases not matched to a gene: 9. There are 13 residues in the CDR3. The CDR3 loop is CSVPRGDRGEQFF. CDR3 DNA sequence: TGCAGCGTCCCGCGAGGGGACAGGGGCGAGCAGTTCTTC.

This clonotype turned up a few times. The rearrangement links TRBV20-1 to TRBJ2-7, with 8 bases identical to TRBD1. This CDR3 region has 14 residues. Germline CDR1 reads DFQATT; CDR2 reads SNEGSKA (reference sequence). The junction had 2 bases not matched to a gene; V was cut back by 0 bases and J by 1 base. As DNA, the CDR3 is TGCAGTGCTAGAGATCGGGACAGGTCCTACGAGCAGTACTTC. Amino acids: CSARDRDRSYEQYF.

There are many counts of this clonotype. The chain recombines TRBV20-1 with TRBJ2-3; D unclear. The CDR3 has 10 amino acids. CDR1 is DFQATT, CDR2 SNEGSKA, per germline (reference sequence). Trimming stripped 2 bases from V and 5 bases from J, with 2 bases between. CDR3 loop: CSARLDTQYF. For the CDR3, the DNA is TGCAGTGCTAGATTAGATACGCAGTATTTT.

The sample holds a few counts of this clonotype. The V and J genes are TRBV5-1 and TRBJ2-3; D ambiguous. Trimming cost V 4 bases and J 4 bases, with 25 bases left between them. The CDR3 consists of 18 residues. The V gene's germline CDR1 is SGHRS and CDR2 YFSETQ. The CDR3: CASSVWFARPHEPDTQYF. The CDR3, as DNA: TGCGCCAGCAGCGTTTGGTTTGCACGACCACACGAGCCAGATACGCAGTATTTT.